What follows are 25 T cell receptor beta chains derived from one specimen sequenced in a study of regulatory T cells in long-lasting Graves disease. Indicated time point: newly diagnosed GD, antithyroid drugs for less than 3 months. PBMC RNA was the source of the TCR library. Arm-PCR of CDR3 regions with iRepertoire HTBI primers generated TCR beta libraries. Each CDR3 protein is one row after TCRdb ran MiXCR on the multiplex PCR reads. The sample carries under 500,000 distinct CDR3 sequences, over 15% recorded once. These same records also appear under a second study, on T cells in Graves' hyperthyroidism and ophthalmopathy.

The sequences come from peripheral blood mononuclear cells (PBMCs), collected at new diagnosis, from a patient treated with antithyroid drugs. Receptors were obtained from a young woman with Graves disease.

The V and J genes are TRBV29-1 and TRBJ2-1; D remains ambiguous. The CDR3 sequence is 10 residues long. Germline CDR1 is SQVTM and CDR2 is ANQGSEA. V was cut by 0 bases and J by 6 bases, with 0 bases left in between. CDR3 DNA sequence: TGCAGCGTTGAAGACAATGAGCAGTTCTTC. It translates to CSVEDNEQFF.

This clonotype showed up many times. The genes are TRBV20-1 and TRBJ1-5; D is perhaps TRBD1 (5 bases). Trimming stripped 3 bases from V and 0 bases from J, with 15 bases between. This CDR3 spans 16 amino acids. From germline, CDR1 is DFQATT and CDR2 SNEGSKA (reference sequence). The CDR3 DNA is TGCAGTGCTAGCCTGGGACCGATCTATAGCAATCAGCCCCAGCATTTT. It encodes CSASLGPIYSNQPQHF.

This clonotype was recorded many times. This chain joins TRBV18 and TRBJ2-1, with a possible D match to TRBD2 (5 bases). This CDR3 contains 15 residues. Germline CDR1 is KGHSH and CDR2 is LQKENI. With 0 bases removed from V and 4 bases from J, the gap between germline ends came to 10 bases. Here the CDR3 reads CASSPPTGRYNEQFF. CDR3 bases: TGTGCCAGCTCACCACCGACGGGGAGATACAATGAGCAGTTCTTC.

This clonotype was recorded many times. The chain is built from TRBV27 and TRBJ2-1; TRBD2 aligns across 7 bases. The CDR3 is 14 residues long. In germline, CDR1 is MNHEY, CDR2 SMNVEV (reference sequence). J was trimmed by 5 bases and V by 4 bases; bases with no gene match: 5. As DNA, the CDR3 is TGTGCCAGCAGTTCGGGACTAAGAAACAATGAGCAGTTCTTC. This sequence encodes CASSSGLRNNEQFF.

This clonotype was seen at least ten times. The J gene is TRBJ1-1, the V gene TRBV6-1; D possibly corresponds to TRBD1 (5 bases). V lost 7 bases and J 3 bases, leaving 12 bases between the germline ends. This CDR3 region has 13 residues. Germline V gives CDR1 MNHNS, CDR2 SASEGT. CDR3 amino acids: CASKRARDTEAFF. The CDR3 coding sequence is TGTGCCAGCAAGAGGGCCAGGGACACTGAAGCTTTCTTT.

This clonotype was observed many times. The gene calls are TRBV6-1 and TRBJ1-2; D is undetermined. The CDR3 extends over 12 amino acids. Trimming took 2 bases from V and 8 from J, leaving 9 bases between them. CDR1 is MNHNS, CDR2 SASEGT, per germline. In DNA, the CDR3 is TGTGCCAGCAGTGAACTGAGAGGGGGCTACACCTTC. It encodes CASSELRGGYTF.

This clonotype has a handful of counts. The chain couples TRBV9 to TRBJ1-3, with a tentative D call TRBD1 (5 bases). Germline V lookup: CDR1 SGDLS, CDR2 YYNGEE. This CDR3 contains 15 residues. Trimming stripped 3 bases from V and 1 base from J, with 11 bases between. CDR3 coding DNA: TGTGCCAGCAGCGAGACAGCTTTTTCTGGAAACACCATATATTTT. This sequence encodes CASSETAFSGNTIYF. The entire variable domain, with the rest obtained from reference TRBV9 and TRBJ1-3, is as follows: DSGVTQTPKHLITATGQRVTLRCSPRSGDLSVYWYQQSLDQGLQFLIQYYNGEERAKGNILERFSAQQFPDLHSELNLSSLELGDSALYFCASSETAFSGNTIYFGEGSWLTVV.

This clonotype has a count of ten or more. V gene TRBV6-2 or TRBV6-3 combines with J gene TRBJ2-2; 11 bases fit TRBD2. Germline lookup yields CDR1 MNHEY and CDR2 SVGEGT. CDR3 length equals 15 residues. The V gene end was trimmed by 5 bases and the J gene end by 7 bases; junction bases not matched to a gene: 6. The CDR3 sequence is CASSTLAGDIGELFF. The CDR3 DNA reads TGTGCCAGCAGTACACTAGCGGGAGATATCGGGGAGCTGTTTTTT.

Worth noting for this clonotype: A much larger clone differs by one base, so this may be a read error. V usage is TRBV7-2 and J usage is TRBJ1-1; D uncertain. The CDR3 has 14 residues. CDR1 is SGHTA, CDR2 FQGNSA, per germline. The V gene lost 6 bases and the J gene lost 10 bases, with 21 bases spanning the gap. CDR3 DNA sequence: TGTGCCAGCAGTGAAAGTCTTATCACGAAGGGAGCTTTCTTT. Its protein is CASSESLITKGAFF. Filled out from reference TRBV7-2 and TRBJ1-1, the complete variable domain reads GAGVSQSPSNKVTEKGKDVELRCDPISGHTALYWYRQSLGQGLEFLIYFQGNSAPDKSGLPSDRFSAERTGGSVSTLTIQRTQQEDSAVYLCASSESLITKGAFFGQGTRLTVV.

Points on this clonotype: Just one base apart from a much larger clone, this may be a read error. The CDR3 is CASSLSQDYEQFF. CDR3 DNA sequence: TGTGCCAGCAGTTTGTCGCAGGACTACGAGCAGTTCTTC. The gene calls are TRBV27 and TRBJ2-1; maybe TRBD2 (6 bases). This CDR3 has 13 residues. The germline CDR1 and CDR2 sequences are MNHEY and SMNVEV (reference sequence). Trimming cost V 3 bases and J 10 bases, with 13 bases left between them.

CDR3 in amino acids: CASSAGPFTPQYF. CDR3 sequence (DNA): TGTGCCAGCAGTGCCGGCCCCTTCACCCCGCAGTATTTT. The J gene is TRBJ2-3, the V gene TRBV6-1; D remains ambiguous. The CDR3 loop spans 13 amino acids. V was clipped by 4 bases and J by 10 bases, with 15 bases between them. Germline V lookup: CDR1 MNHNS, CDR2 SASEGT.

The chain links TRBV6-1 to TRBJ2-7; the D call may be TRBD1 or TRBD2 (5 bases each). The V end was cut by 6 bases, the J end by 5 bases, with 14 bases between. CDR3 length: 13 amino acids. Germline CDR1 and CDR2: MNHNS and SASEGT. CDR3 residues: CASSYIGADEQYF. The DNA of the CDR3 is TGTGCCAGCAGCTATATCGGGGCCGACGAGCAGTACTTC.

In this sample, this clonotype turned up many times. This chain connects TRBV19 to TRBJ2-1; 14 bases fit TRBD2. Germline values: CDR1 LNHDA, CDR2 SQIVND (reference sequence). J was trimmed by 9 bases and V by 6 bases; bases with no gene match: 16. This CDR3 has 18 residues. DNA for the CDR3: TGTGCCAGTAGCTCAACTCCCGGGACTAGCGGGAGCGCGGGTGAGCAGTTCTTC. This sequence encodes CASSSTPGTSGSAGEQFF.

This clonotype was seen ten or more times. At one end, the junction sequence differs from germline, possibly due to a read error. This rearrangement joins TRBV12-3 or TRBV12-4 to TRBJ2-3; possibly TRBD2 for D (7 bases). The CDR3 covers 15 residues. CDR3 in DNA: TGTGCCAGCAGCTTAGGGGGAGGGGTCACAGATACGCAGTATTTT. Protein sequence: CASSLGGGVTDTQYF.

This clonotype was picked up many times. CDR3 sequence (DNA): TGTGCCAGCAGGGACACTAGCGGGAGAGCGAATGAGCAGTTCTTC. This translates into CASRDTSGRANEQFF. V usage is TRBV12-3 or TRBV12-4 and J usage is TRBJ2-1; 11 nucleotides line up with TRBD2. Losses at the gene ends were 6 bases for V and 7 bases for J; bases not matched to a gene: 8. CDR3 length equals 15 residues.

As for this clonotype: Germline is not matched at one junction end, which may reflect a read error. The rearrangement links TRBV12-3 or TRBV12-4 to TRBJ1-3; no definite D call. The CDR3 covers 14 residues. The CDR3 nucleotides are TGTGCCAGCAGTTTAAGTGGATCTGGAAACACCATGTATTTT. Protein sequence: CASSLSGSGNTMYF.

This clonotype has a count of ten or more. The chain combines TRBV7-2 with TRBJ1-5; no definite D call. The CDR3 loop spans 13 amino acids. CDR1 SGHTA and CDR2 FQGNSA come from the germline V gene. V lost 6 bases and J lost 0, with 6 bases in between. DNA of the CDR3: TGTGCCAGCAGACAGACTAGCAATCAGCCCCAGCATTTT. Translation gives CASRQTSNQPQHF.

This clonotype was found many times. V and J are TRBV6-5 and TRBJ2-7, with D unclear. Trimming took 0 bases from V and 3 from J, leaving 6 bases between them. The CDR3 runs to 13 residues. Germline assignment: CDR1 MNHEY and CDR2 SVGAGI. The CDR3 nucleotides read TGTGCCAGCAGTTACTCAGGTCACTACGAGCAGTACTTC. Its translation is CASSYSGHYEQYF.

This clonotype appeared many times. The V and J genes are TRBV12-3 or TRBV12-4 and TRBJ2-7; a possible D gene is TRBD2 (6 bases). The CDR3 has 13 residues. V was trimmed by 6 bases and J by 4 bases, leaving 13 bases between them. CDR3 bases: TGTGCCAGCAGAAGGGAGGTTCGGTACGAGCAGTACTTC. It yields the protein CASRREVRYEQYF.

The chain has TRBV25-1 and TRBJ2-1; possibly TRBD2 for D (5 bases). V lost 2 bases to trimming and J lost 4 bases, with 12 bases between them. Per germline, CDR1 MGHDK and CDR2 SYGVNS. The CDR3 contains 15 residues. The CDR3 nucleotides are TGTGCCAGCAGTGAACGCCCTAGCAGGTACAATGAGCAGTTCTTC. Protein sequence: CASSERPSRYNEQFF.

In this sample, this clonotype turned up a few times. Possible read error: a much larger clone is one base away. This CDR3 reads CASSMTSGYNEQYF. The CDR3 DNA reads as TGTGCCAGTAGTATGACTAGCGGCTACAATGAGCAGTACTTC. The chain carries TRBV19 and TRBJ2-1, with 9 bases aligning to TRBD2. The J call could be wrong; TRBJ2-7 is a better fit for the DNA end. The V gene's germline CDR1 is LNHDA and CDR2 SQIVND (reference sequence). This CDR3 is built from 14 residues.

The CDR3 reads CASSWGLAVRNEQFF. The CDR3 DNA follows: TGTGCCAGCAGCTGGGGACTAGCGGTGAGGAATGAGCAGTTCTTC. J is TRBJ2-1 and V is TRBV5-6; 11 bases are shared with TRBD2. The CDR3 consists of 15 residues. Losses at the gene ends were 3 bases for V and 7 bases for J; bases not matched to a gene: 6. Germline values: CDR1 SGHDT, CDR2 YYEEEE.

This clonotype was seen ten or more times. This chain links TRBV12-3 or TRBV12-4 with TRBJ2-1, with D uncertain. V was trimmed by 6 bases and J by 9 bases, leaving 12 bases between them. The CDR3 has 12 amino acids. This CDR3 is CASSQALGEQFF. The CDR3 DNA reads as TGTGCCAGCAGCCAAGCCCTAGGTGAGCAGTTCTTC.

Ten or more counts support this clonotype. The chain is built from TRBV5-8 and TRBJ2-7, with TRBD2 as a possible D gene (6 bases). CDR3 length: 15 amino acids. CDR1 and CDR2 from the germline V gene are SGHTS and YDEGEE. V was trimmed by 4 bases and J by 6 bases, leaving 20 bases between them. CDR3 sequence: CASSTGIGRSGEQYF. As DNA, the CDR3 is TGTGCCAGCAGCACTGGGATCGGGAGATCGGGCGAGCAGTACTTC.

This clonotype was recorded a few times. The V gene is TRBV20-1, the J gene TRBJ2-5; no definite D call. V was pared by 6 bases and J by 5 bases, with 19 bases between. This CDR3 spans 14 amino acids. The germline CDR1 and CDR2 sequences are DFQATT and SNEGSKA (reference sequence). The DNA of the CDR3 is TGCAGTGCGGTCACGAAGGGCCTCGAGGAGACCCAGTACTTC. Its protein product is CSAVTKGLEETQYF.